The sequence of this T cell receptor (beta chain) was determined in a study of blood T cells in healthy people across ages. Study-level points and caveats: Naive T cell percentage showed a strong correlation with the diversity of TCR beta. The study found more naive CD4+ cells and higher diversity in long-lived than aged donors.

It was with a sample-barcoded 5' primer and a J-beta primer mix that a second PCR of roughly 7 to 12 cycles was run. TCRdb used MiXCR to reprocess the 5' RACE reads, holding one entry per CDR3 protein. The profile shows over 600,000 distinct CDR3 sequences, 35% to 50% of them singletons. Collection of 9.5 to 10 milliliters of peripheral blood was performed for each donor. In regard to this clonotype: Its antigen is as yet unknown.

V lost 5 bases and J lost 6, with 28 bases in between. CDR3 length: 18 amino acids. Germline CDR1 SGHTA, CDR2 FQGNSA. J is TRBJ1-2 and V is TRBV7-2, with TRBD1 as a possible D gene (5 bases). Sequencing used blood. This TCR was sampled from an elderly man in good health. The CDR3 DNA reads as TGTGCCAGCAGCCCAGACTCCGGGGCAGGTTACAGTCAGGATGGCTACACCTTC. It yields the protein CASSPDSGAGYSQDGYTF.